In this sample, the clone carrying this T cell receptor (beta chain) turned up a few times. Its antigen is unknown. The read is 3 residues too short to cover the CDR3 end, so that end is filled in from the germline J gene. These data originate in a study of T cell clonality in common variable immunodeficiency. Study findings and constraints: Compared with controls, CVID subjects had fewer shared TCRbeta clones. Fewer deletions and N-nucleotide insertions were reportedly seen in common variable immunodeficiency TCR beta sequences. TCRbeta clonality was increased in CVID versus healthy controls.

Patients and controls were mostly of Caucasian heritage. Donors gave roughly 4.5 to 8.5 ml heparinized peripheral whole blood. Data came from immunoSEQ multiplex PCR; TCRdb stores just in-frame clones and leaves some out. This sample has more than 35,000 clones, each found more than once. This CDR3 has 16 residues. J was trimmed by 2 bases and V by 5 bases; bases with no gene match: 8. CDR1 and CDR2 (germline): SGHVS, FNYEAQ. Material: peripheral blood mononuclear cells. The chain recombines TRBV7-6 with TRBJ2-5; 10 bases match TRBD1. The TCR sequence derives from a human donor with common variable immunodeficiency. CDR3 sequence reads: CASSPPTGGLQETQYF. The CDR3 DNA, read in part, is TGTGCCAGCAGCCCGCCGACAGGGGGCCTGCAAGAGACC.